These T cell receptor beta chains were read from a single sample in a study of blood T cell repertoires in COVID-19. TCRdb's copy holds only in-frame clones and misses some; the assay was immunoSEQ multiplex PCR. This sample carries about 250,000 clones, roughly 82% of them seen once, and the ten largest clones take 5.5% to 6.5%. The specimen sequenced was peripheral blood. Every receptor here comes from a woman older than 75 with COVID-19, enrolled during active disease. Each CDR3 is given with its conserved first and last residue. Fields, in order: J gene, V gene, clone size, D gene, CDR3 protein, CDR3 DNA. D genes are given only for firm matches. Size values are once, few and many counts, or a class for expanded clones, and some rows have none.

J gene: TRBJ1-1; V gene: TRBV7-7; clone size: .; D gene: .; CDR3 protein: CASSLDRNTEAFF; CDR3 DNA: TGTGCTAGCAGCTTAGATAGGAACACTGAAGCTTTCTTT
J gene: TRBJ1-1; V gene: TRBV7-2; clone size: .; D gene: .; CDR3 protein: CASSLFPGRTEAFF; CDR3 DNA: TGTGCCAGCAGCTTATTTCCAGGCCGCACTGAAGCTTTCTTT
J gene: TRBJ1-1; V gene: TRBV2; clone size: .; D gene: .; CDR3 protein: CATRGLNTEAFF; CDR3 DNA: TGTGCCACCAGGGGCCTGAACACTGAAGCTTTCTTT
J gene: TRBJ2-1; V gene: TRBV20-1; clone size: .; D gene: TRBD2; CDR3 protein: CSASRSGGANEQFF; CDR3 DNA: TGCAGTGCTAGTCGTAGCGGGGGGGCAAATGAGCAGTTCTTC
J gene: TRBJ1-5; V gene: TRBV2; clone size: .; D gene: .; CDR3 protein: CASSEVGALQPQHF; CDR3 DNA: TGTGCCAGCAGTGAGGTAGGGGCCTTACAGCCCCAGCATTTT
J gene: TRBJ1-1; V gene: TRBV19; clone size: .; D gene: .; CDR3 protein: CASSRATEAFF; CDR3 DNA: TGTGCCAGTAGTAGGGCCACTGAAGCTTTCTTT
J gene: TRBJ1-1; V gene: TRBV6-2/TRBV6-3; clone size: once; D gene: .; CDR3 protein: CASSYPYTEAFF; CDR3 DNA: TGTGCCAGCAGTTACCCCTACACTGAAGCTTTCTTT
J gene: TRBJ2-3; V gene: TRBV10-3; clone size: .; D gene: TRBD2; CDR3 protein: CAISASRGGRTDTQYF; CDR3 DNA: TGTGCCATCAGCGCGAGCCGGGGGGGCCGCACAGATACGCAGTATTTT
J gene: TRBJ2-2; V gene: TRBV6-4; clone size: .; D gene: TRBD1; CDR3 protein: CASSDSTGPRGTGELFF; CDR3 DNA: TGTGCCAGCAGTGACTCGACAGGGCCCAGGGGAACCGGGGAGCTGTTTTTT
J gene: TRBJ2-3; V gene: TRBV5-1; clone size: .; D gene: TRBD2; CDR3 protein: CASSVGLVDSDTQYF; CDR3 DNA: TGCGCCAGCAGCGTGGGACTAGTCGATTCAGATACGCAGTATTTT
J gene: TRBJ1-6; V gene: TRBV2; clone size: .; D gene: .; CDR3 protein: CASSGTVYNSPLHF; CDR3 DNA: TGTGCCAGCAGTGGAACAGTCTATAATTCACCCCTCCACTTT
J gene: TRBJ2-2; V gene: TRBV5-1; clone size: .; D gene: .; CDR3 protein: CASSLAGGTGELFF; CDR3 DNA: TGCGCCAGCAGCTTGGCCGGGGGCACCGGGGAGCTGTTTTTT
J gene: TRBJ1-4; V gene: TRBV18; clone size: .; D gene: TRBD1; CDR3 protein: CASSRQGEKLFF; CDR3 DNA: TGTGCCAGCTCACGACAGGGGGAAAAACTGTTTTTT
J gene: TRBJ1-4; V gene: TRBV10-3; clone size: .; D gene: TRBD1; CDR3 protein: CAISKDRVFEKLFF; CDR3 DNA: TGTGCCATCAGCAAGGACAGGGTGTTTGAAAAACTGTTTTTT
J gene: TRBJ2-4; V gene: TRBV6-1; clone size: .; D gene: .; CDR3 protein: CASSEGSVAKNIQYF; CDR3 DNA: TGTGCCAGCAGTGAAGGGTCAGTTGCCAAAAACATTCAGTACTTC
J gene: TRBJ1-3; V gene: TRBV11-3; clone size: .; D gene: .; CDR3 protein: CASSLEGARGNTIYF; CDR3 DNA: TGTGCCAGCAGCTTAGAGGGGGCACGTGGAAACACCATATATTTT
J gene: TRBJ2-5; V gene: TRBV6-5; clone size: .; D gene: .; CDR3 protein: CASRVRGGLGETQYF; CDR3 DNA: TGTGCCAGCAGAGTCAGAGGCGGGCTAGGGGAGACCCAGTACTTC
J gene: TRBJ1-6; V gene: TRBV5-1; clone size: .; D gene: .; CDR3 protein: CASSQQGFLNSPLHF; CDR3 DNA: TGCGCCAGCAGCCAGCAGGGTTTTCTCAATTCACCCCTCCACTTT
J gene: TRBJ1-2; V gene: TRBV5-4; clone size: .; D gene: TRBD1; CDR3 protein: CASSWTGGDGYTF; CDR3 DNA: TGTGCCAGCAGCTGGACAGGGGGGGATGGCTACACCTTC
J gene: TRBJ2-5; V gene: TRBV28; clone size: .; D gene: TRBD1; CDR3 protein: CASSLGQGNQETQYF; CDR3 DNA: TGTGCCAGCAGTTTAGGACAGGGGAACCAAGAGACCCAGTACTTC
J gene: TRBJ1-1; V gene: TRBV6-2/TRBV6-3; clone size: .; D gene: TRBD1; CDR3 protein: CASSYSGTGTEAFF; CDR3 DNA: TGTGCCAGCAGTTACTCGGGGACAGGGACTGAAGCTTTCTTT
J gene: TRBJ1-4; V gene: TRBV30; clone size: once; D gene: .; CDR3 protein: CAWSVSSNEKLFF; CDR3 DNA: TGTGCCTGGAGTGTATCCTCTAATGAAAAACTGTTTTTT
J gene: TRBJ2-2; V gene: TRBV5-1; clone size: .; D gene: .; CDR3 protein: CASRLALDTGELFF; CDR3 DNA: TGCGCCAGCAGACTAGCCTTGGACACCGGGGAGCTGTTTTTT
J gene: TRBJ2-1; V gene: TRBV5-1; clone size: .; D gene: .; CDR3 protein: CASSPNWGVRDEQFF; CDR3 DNA: TGCGCCAGCAGCCCGAACTGGGGGGTTCGGGATGAGCAGTTCTTC
J gene: TRBJ1-6; V gene: TRBV19; clone size: .; D gene: TRBD1; CDR3 protein: CASNDGTAVYNSPLHF; CDR3 DNA: TGTGCCAGTAACGACGGGACAGCGGTATATAATTCACCCCTCCACTTT
J gene: TRBJ1-2; V gene: TRBV2; clone size: once; D gene: TRBD1; CDR3 protein: CASNERQGDVYGYTF; CDR3 DNA: TGTGCCAGCAATGAAAGACAGGGGGACGTTTATGGCTACACCTTC
J gene: TRBJ2-3; V gene: TRBV5-1; clone size: .; D gene: .; CDR3 protein: CASRGGITTDTQYF; CDR3 DNA: TGCGCCAGCAGGGGGGGTATAACCACAGATACGCAGTATTTT
J gene: TRBJ1-1; V gene: TRBV5-1; clone size: .; D gene: .; CDR3 protein: CASSSQQGEAEAFF; CDR3 DNA: TGCGCCAGCAGCTCACAACAGGGTGAGGCTGAAGCTTTCTTT
J gene: TRBJ1-5; V gene: TRBV10-2; clone size: .; D gene: TRBD1; CDR3 protein: CASSEQGGGGQPQHF; CDR3 DNA: TGCGCCAGCAGTGAGCAAGGTGGAGGGGGCCAGCCCCAGCATTTT